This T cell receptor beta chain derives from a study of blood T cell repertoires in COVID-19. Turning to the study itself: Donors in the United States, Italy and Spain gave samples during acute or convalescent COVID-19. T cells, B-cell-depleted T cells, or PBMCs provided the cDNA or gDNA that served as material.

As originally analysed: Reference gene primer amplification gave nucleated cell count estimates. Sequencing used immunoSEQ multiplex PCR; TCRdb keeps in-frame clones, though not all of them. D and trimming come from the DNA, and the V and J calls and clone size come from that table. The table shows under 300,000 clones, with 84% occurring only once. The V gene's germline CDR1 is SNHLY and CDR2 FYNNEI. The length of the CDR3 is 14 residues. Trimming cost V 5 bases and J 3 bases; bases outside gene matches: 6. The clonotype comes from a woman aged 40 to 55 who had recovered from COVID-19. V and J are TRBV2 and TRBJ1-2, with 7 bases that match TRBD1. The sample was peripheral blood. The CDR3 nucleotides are TGTGCCAGCAGTTTGGACAGGAGGTACTATGGCTACACCTTC. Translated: CASSLDRRYYGYTF.